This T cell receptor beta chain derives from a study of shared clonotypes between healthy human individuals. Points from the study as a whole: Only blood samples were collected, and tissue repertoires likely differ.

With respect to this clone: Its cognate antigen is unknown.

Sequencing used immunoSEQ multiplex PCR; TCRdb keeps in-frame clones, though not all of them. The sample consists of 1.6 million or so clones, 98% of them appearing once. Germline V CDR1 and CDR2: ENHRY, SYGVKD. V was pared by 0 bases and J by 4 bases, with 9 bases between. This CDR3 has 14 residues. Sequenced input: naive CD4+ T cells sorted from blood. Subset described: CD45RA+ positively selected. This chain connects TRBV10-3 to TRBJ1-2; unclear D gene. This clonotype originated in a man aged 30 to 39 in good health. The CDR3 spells CAISESSAGYGYTF. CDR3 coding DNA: TGTGCCATCAGTGAGTCGTCGGCAGGCTATGGCTACACCTTC.